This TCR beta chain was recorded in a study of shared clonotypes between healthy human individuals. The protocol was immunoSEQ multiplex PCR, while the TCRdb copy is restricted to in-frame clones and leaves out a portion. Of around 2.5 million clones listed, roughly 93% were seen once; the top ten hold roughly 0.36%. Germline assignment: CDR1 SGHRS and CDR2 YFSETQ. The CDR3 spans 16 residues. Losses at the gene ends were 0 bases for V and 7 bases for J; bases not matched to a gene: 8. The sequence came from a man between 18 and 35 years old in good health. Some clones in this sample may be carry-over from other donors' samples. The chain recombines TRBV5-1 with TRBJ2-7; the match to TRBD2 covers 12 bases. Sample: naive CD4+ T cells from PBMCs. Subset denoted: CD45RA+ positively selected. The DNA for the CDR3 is TGCGCCAGCAGCTTGGGGACTAGCGGGATCTCCGGAGAGCAGTACTTC. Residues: CASSLGTSGISGEQYF.